These 23 T cell receptor beta chains originate from one sample sequenced in a study of PD-1 blockade in classical Hodgkin lymphoma (dated by TCRdb to 2020 to 2021). The sample's time point, from its label and the paper: cycle 4 day 1 (C4D1), after less than 7 weeks of nivolumab. Relapse after autologous stem cell transplantation had occurred in all trial patients, and cohorts A, B and C were distinguished by prior brentuximab vedotin exposure. The library was produced with the immunoSEQ multiplex PCR assay. The clones in this table, taken by TCRdb from immuneACCESS, are in-frame only. Not every clone is retained; where verified, under half of the shortfall comes from an unresolved V gene, and the cause of the rest is unknown. The sample yields approximately 8,000 clones; around 78% were counted once. The ten largest clones add up to just under 45% of the sample. Sequencing was performed on peripheral blood mononuclear cells (PBMCs), taken before the fourth cycle of nivolumab. Every receptor here comes from a human donor with classical Hodgkin lymphoma.

The chain links TRBV7-2 to TRBJ2-3, with D possibly matching TRBD2 (5 bases). CDR3 size: 14 residues. The germline V gene has CDR1 SGHTA and CDR2 FQGNSA. V shed 5 bases and J shed 2 bases, with 11 bases lying between them. The CDR3, as DNA: TGTGCCAGCAGCCGGGATGTGTACACAGATACGCAGTATTTT. The encoded protein is CASSRDVYTDTQYF.

V is TRBV30 and J is TRBJ2-2, with 9 bases matching TRBD1. The CDR3 sequence is 18 residues long. Trimming cost V 2 bases and J 7 bases; bases outside gene matches: 17. Germline V gene lookup returns CDR1 GTSNPN and CDR2 SVGIG (reference sequence). The CDR3 region is CAWSTPRPGTGFGGELFF. For the CDR3, the DNA is TGTGCCTGGAGTACCCCACGTCCCGGGACAGGGTTTGGCGGGGAGCTGTTTTTT.

About this clone itself: Its ends do not fully match the called genes, so a read error is possible. Other DNA sequences within the sample encode an identical CDR3. J is TRBJ1-2 and V is TRBV7-9; D gene unclear. The CDR3 totals 12 residues. CDR1 and CDR2 (germline): SEHNR, FQNEAQ (reference sequence). DNA of the CDR3: TGTGCTAGCAAGCGGCCCTCCCATGGCTACACCTTC. Encoded protein: CASKRPSHGYTF.

V usage is TRBV11-3 and J usage is TRBJ1-2; D is unresolved. The CDR3 contains 16 residues. The V gene's germline CDR1 is SGHNT and CDR2 YENEEA. V was trimmed by 5 bases and J by 4 bases, leaving 20 bases between them. The CDR3 coding sequence is TGTGCCAGCAGCGGTGTCCCCCTCGGAAAGACCTATGGCTACACCTTC. Protein sequence: CASSGVPLGKTYGYTF.

This chain joins TRBV27 and TRBJ1-5; 9 nucleotides agree with TRBD1. The trim removed 3 bases at V and 7 bases at J, leaving 13 bases unmatched. Germline V lookup: CDR1 MNHEY, CDR2 SMNVEV (reference sequence). This CDR3 region has 17 residues. CDR3 bases: TGTGCCAGCAGTTTTGCCGGGATAGGGACAGGGACCCAGCCCCAGCATTTT. Translating gives CASSFAGIGTGTQPQHF.

This clone has more than one count but fewer than ten. The rearrangement uses TRBV5-1 and TRBJ2-7, with TRBD2 matching 10 bases. CDR1 and CDR2 (germline): SGHRS, YFSETQ. After removal of 5 bases from V and 4 bases from J, the junction contained 9 bases not matched to a gene. CDR3 length: 15 residues. CDR3 sequence reads: CASSLAGTSAYEQYF. DNA of the CDR3: TGCGCCAGCAGTCTGGCAGGGACTAGCGCTTACGAGCAGTACTTC. Variable domain in full (rest from reference TRBV5-1 and TRBJ2-7): KAGVTQTPRYLIKTRGQQVTLSCSPISGHRSVSWYQQTPGQGLQFLFEYFSETQRNKGNFPGRFSGRQFSNSRSEMNVSTLELGDSALYLCASSLAGTSAYEQYFGPGTRLTVT.

The chain joins TRBV10-3 to TRBJ2-7; D remains ambiguous. CDR1 is ENHRY and CDR2 is SYGVKD in the germline V gene. The CDR3 is 12 amino acids. V was clipped by 4 bases and J by 2 bases, with 6 bases between them. This chain's CDR3 is CAISVDAYEQYF. The CDR3 bases are TGTGCCATCAGTGTCGACGCCTACGAGCAGTACTTC.

V is TRBV5-1 and J is TRBJ2-2; possible D gene TRBD1, 6 bases. The CDR3 is 15 residues long. The germline V gene has CDR1 SGHRS and CDR2 YFSETQ. V was clipped by 0 bases and J by 6 bases, with 12 bases between them. The CDR3 sequence: CASSLVQGDSGELFF. The CDR3 coding sequence is TGCGCCAGCAGCTTGGTACAGGGAGATTCCGGGGAGCTGTTTTTT.

The rearrangement joins TRBV19 to TRBJ1-1; 7 nucleotides match TRBD1. CDR1 LNHDA and CDR2 SQIVND come from the germline V gene (reference sequence). The CDR3 loop spans 13 amino acids. J was trimmed by 10 bases and V by 3 bases; bases with no gene match: 8. As DNA, the CDR3 is TGTGCCAGTAGTATCTTCGCAGGGGGGACAGCTTTCTTT. This translates into CASSIFAGGTAFF.

The chain is built from TRBV12-5 and TRBJ2-1; a weak D match, TRBD1 (6 bases). This CDR3 contains 16 residues. The germline CDR1 and CDR2 sequences are LGHNT and FRNRAP. The V gene lost 3 bases and the J gene lost 5 bases, with 17 bases spanning the gap. CDR3: CASGFFPGVADNEQFF. The CDR3, as DNA: TGTGCTAGTGGTTTTTTCCCAGGGGTGGCGGACAATGAGCAGTTCTTC.

V gene TRBV27 combines with J gene TRBJ2-7; maybe TRBD2 (6 bases). Trimming removed 2 bases from V and 4 bases from J, with 15 bases in between. CDR1 and CDR2 (germline): MNHEY, SMNVEV (reference sequence). The CDR3 totals 15 residues. As DNA, the CDR3 is TGTGCCAGCAGTTTACGTAGCGGCCCGCAGTACGAGCAGTACTTC. Its protein product is CASSLRSGPQYEQYF.

V and J are TRBV30 and TRBJ1-2, with no clear D. This CDR3 is built from 11 residues. The germline V gene has CDR1 GTSNPN and CDR2 SVGIG (reference sequence). V was pared by 4 bases and J by 4 bases, with 7 bases between. The CDR3 DNA follows: TGTGCCTGGACCACATCCTATGGCTACACCTTC. Translated: CAWTTSYGYTF.

The V gene is TRBV2, the J gene TRBJ2-3; 8 bases line up with TRBD1. CDR3 length: 14 residues. V trimming: 6 bases; J trimming: 1 base; junction bases outside the gene matches: 3. Germline CDR1 reads SNHLY; CDR2 reads FYNNEI. CDR3 residues: CASRRTGRTDTQYF. CDR3 nucleotide sequence: TGTGCCAGCAGACGGACAGGGCGCACAGATACGCAGTATTTT.

In the case of this clone: At one boundary the junction diverges from the germline segment, which might be a read error. The V call is TRBV7-7, the J call TRBJ2-2; 8 bases match TRBD1. The CDR3 loop spans 15 amino acids. The germline V gene has CDR1 SSHAT and CDR2 FNYEAQ (reference sequence). This CDR3 reads CASSPGTGNTGELFF. In DNA, the CDR3 is TGTGCTAGCAGCCCAGGGACAGGGAACACCGGGGAGCTGTTTTTT.

DNA for the CDR3: TGTGCCAGCAGCTTCGGAGGGGGGACCGGCGACAATGAGCAGTTCTTC. Translating it yields CASSFGGGTGDNEQFF. The chain carries TRBV9 and TRBJ2-1; perhaps D is TRBD1 or TRBD2 (6 bases each). Trimming pared 4 bases from V and 5 bases from J, leaving 19 bases between. Germline V gene data show CDR1 as SGDLS and CDR2 as YYNGEE. CDR3 length: 16 amino acids.

V usage is TRBV11-2 and J usage is TRBJ1-2; D remains ambiguous. V shed 7 bases and J shed 4 bases, with 22 bases lying between them. Germline CDR1 is SGHAT and CDR2 is FQNNGV. The CDR3 is made up of 16 amino acids. CDR3 in amino acids: CASTGWGTREVYGYTF. The CDR3 DNA is TGTGCCAGCACCGGATGGGGAACGAGGGAGGTCTATGGCTACACCTTC.

This chain links TRBV5-6 with TRBJ2-7; TRBD1 matches 10 bases. CDR1 SGHDT and CDR2 YYEEEE come from the germline V gene. The ends lost 3 bases at V and 1 base at J; junction bases unmatched: 1. This CDR3 has 14 amino acids. The CDR3 coding sequence is TGTGCCAGCAGCTGGGGACAGGGGTCCTACGAGCAGTACTTC. It specifies CASSWGQGSYEQYF. Variable domain in full (rest from reference TRBV5-6 and TRBJ2-7): DAGVTQSPTHLIKTRGQQVTLRCSPKSGHDTVSWYQQALGQGPQFIFQYYEEEERQRGNFPDRFSGHQFPNYSSELNVNALLLGDSALYLCASSWGQGSYEQYFGPGTRLTVT.

The chain couples TRBV5-1 to TRBJ2-1, with 11 bases matching TRBD1. V was pared by 2 bases and J by 5 bases, with 3 bases of the junction left unmatched. CDR1 SGHRS and CDR2 YFSETQ come from the germline V gene. CDR3 length equals 15 residues. CDR3 loop: CASSLTGQGDNEQFF. DNA of the CDR3: TGCGCCAGCAGCTTAACGGGACAGGGGGACAATGAGCAGTTCTTC.

The V and J genes are TRBV28 and TRBJ2-3; the match to TRBD2 covers 9 bases. Germline CDR1 MDHEN, CDR2 SYDVKM. J was trimmed by 4 bases and V by 2 bases; bases with no gene match: 4. The CDR3 runs to 15 residues. The CDR3 is CASSLQVAGADTQYF. CDR3 bases: TGTGCCAGCAGTTTACAGGTAGCGGGAGCAGATACGCAGTATTTT.

This chain joins TRBV6-5 and TRBJ2-6; unclear D gene. Trimming left V 2 bases short and J 0 bases short, with 2 bases between. Germline V gives CDR1 MNHEY, CDR2 SVGAGI. The CDR3 totals 14 residues. CDR3 amino acids: CASSYSSGANVLTF. CDR3 in DNA: TGTGCCAGCAGTTACAGCTCTGGGGCCAACGTCCTGACTTTC.

This CDR3 is CASSPQAGGTEAFF. CDR3 nucleotide sequence: TGTGCCAGCAGTCCTCAGGCAGGGGGCACTGAAGCTTTCTTT. The J gene is TRBJ1-1, the V gene TRBV6-6; the match to TRBD1 covers 7 bases. CDR1 MNHNY and CDR2 SVGAGI come from the germline V gene (reference sequence). The V segment lost 5 bases and the J segment 4 bases; nucleotides outside the gene matches: 7. This CDR3 is 14 amino acids long.

The V and J genes are TRBV29-1 and TRBJ2-5; 10 bases fit TRBD2. The germline gives CDR1 SQVTM, CDR2 ANQGSEA. Germline trimming cut 3 bases from V and 9 bases from J; bases unmatched to any gene: 7. CDR3 length equals 13 residues. The CDR3 region is CSVETGTSEAQYF. The DNA of the CDR3 is TGCAGCGTTGAGACCGGGACTAGCGAGGCCCAGTACTTC.

The chain is built from TRBV6-5 and TRBJ2-1; 8 bases agree with TRBD2. Germline V lookup: CDR1 MNHEY, CDR2 SVGAGI. J lost 7 bases, V lost 6 bases, and 8 bases had no gene match. This CDR3 has 14 amino acids. In DNA, the CDR3 is TGTGCCAGCAGAACTAGCGGCTCCGGGAATGAGCAGTTCTTC. This encodes CASRTSGSGNEQFF.